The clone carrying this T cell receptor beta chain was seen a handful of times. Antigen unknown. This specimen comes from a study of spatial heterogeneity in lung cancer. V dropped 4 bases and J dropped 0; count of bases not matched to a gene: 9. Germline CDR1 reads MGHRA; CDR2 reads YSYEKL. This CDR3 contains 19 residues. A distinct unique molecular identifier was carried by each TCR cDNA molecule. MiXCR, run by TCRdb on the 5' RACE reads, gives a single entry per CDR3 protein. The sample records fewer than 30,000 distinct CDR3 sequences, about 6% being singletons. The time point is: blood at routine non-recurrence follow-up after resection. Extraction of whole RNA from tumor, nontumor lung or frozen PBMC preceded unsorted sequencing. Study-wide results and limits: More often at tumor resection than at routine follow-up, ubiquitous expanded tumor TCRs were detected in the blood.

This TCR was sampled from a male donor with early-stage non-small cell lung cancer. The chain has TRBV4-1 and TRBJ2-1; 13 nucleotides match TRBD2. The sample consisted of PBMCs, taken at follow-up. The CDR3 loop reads CASSRLAGGQTTSYNEQFF. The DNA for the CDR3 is TGCGCCAGCAGCCGACTAGCGGGAGGTCAAACAACCTCCTACAATGAGCAGTTCTTC.